The 16 T cell receptor beta chains reported below all come from one sample, sequenced in a study of CD8 T cells in ankylosing spondylitis. TCRdb re-analysed the 5' RACE reads in MiXCR, keeping a single row per CDR3 protein. The data hold 200,000 to 300,000 distinct CDR3 sequences, with 24% observed a single time. The sequenced sample was blood, either unsorted or a sorted T cell fraction (not recorded which). Receptors originate from a male donor with ankylosing spondylitis or in good health (not recorded which).

This clonotype was recorded many times. V gene TRBV6-1 combines with J gene TRBJ2-5; TRBD2 matches 8 bases. J lost 4 bases, V lost 6 bases, and 10 bases had no gene match. The CDR3 has 15 amino acids. Germline assignment: CDR1 MNHNS and CDR2 SASEGT. CDR3 nucleotides: TGTGCCAGCAGACTAGCCGGGGGGGCTTCAGAGACCCAGTACTTC. It codes for CASRLAGGASETQYF.

The chain joins TRBV9 to TRBJ1-1, with TRBD1 matching 8 bases. V shed 4 bases and J 10 bases; nucleotides not matched to a gene: 6. Germline values: CDR1 SGDLS, CDR2 YYNGEE. The CDR3 is 12 amino acids. The CDR3: CASSPGQGRAFF. CDR3 sequence (DNA): TGTGCCAGCAGCCCCGGACAGGGTAGAGCTTTCTTT.

This clonotype was counted ten times or more. The J gene is TRBJ2-2, the V gene TRBV3-1; 8 bases map to TRBD1. V shed 4 bases, J shed 5 bases, and the junction held 9 bases outside the gene matches. This CDR3 has 16 amino acids. Germline V CDR1 and CDR2: LGHDT, YNNKEL (reference sequence). The CDR3 nucleotides read TGTGCCAGCAGCCCTCAGGGGGCTAGGGGAACCGGGGAGCTGTTTTTT. Its translation is CASSPQGARGTGELFF.

This clonotype appeared a few times. J is TRBJ1-4 and V is TRBV6-5; 8 bases are a match to TRBD1. The CDR3 totals 14 residues. The V and J ends lost 2 bases and 8 bases, in that order; junction bases with no gene match: 4. CDR1 MNHEY and CDR2 SVGAGI come from the germline V gene. CDR3 in amino acids: CASSYAGGAEKLFF. The DNA of the CDR3 is TGTGCCAGCAGTTACGCAGGGGGCGCGGAAAAACTGTTTTTT.

Ten or more counts support this clonotype. This chain joins TRBV7-2 and TRBJ1-4; maybe TRBD1 (5 bases). Germline V CDR1 and CDR2: SGHTA, FQGNSA. Trimming left V 2 bases short and J 7 bases short, with 14 bases between. This CDR3 is 15 amino acids long. The CDR3 nucleotides are TGTGCCAGCAGCTTATTGGGGGGAAGGGCTGAAAAACTGTTTTTT. Its translation: CASSLLGGRAEKLFF. Combining the CDR3 with reference TRBV7-2 and TRBJ1-4 gives the whole variable domain GAGVSQSPSNKVTEKGKDVELRCDPISGHTALYWYRQSLGQGLEFLIYFQGNSAPDKSGLPSDRFSAERTGGSVSTLTIQRTQQEDSAVYLCASSLLGGRAEKLFFGSGTQLSVL.

In DNA, the CDR3 is TGTGCCAGCAGCCACATAGACTCCTACAATGAGCAGTTCTTC. It yields the protein CASSHIDSYNEQFF. The chain recombines TRBV7-8 with TRBJ2-1; D remains ambiguous. The CDR3 spans 14 residues. CDR1 and CDR2 (germline): SGHVS, FQNEAQ. V was clipped by 5 bases and J by 0 bases, with 8 bases between them.

This clonotype came up many times. The rearrangement links TRBV29-1 to TRBJ2-5; TRBD1 agrees at 7 bases. V trimming: 5 bases; J trimming: 5 bases; junction bases outside the gene matches: 5. This CDR3 region has 12 residues. Per the germline V gene, CDR1 is SQVTM and CDR2 is ANQGSEA. CDR3 residues: CSVYDRVETQYF. In DNA form, the CDR3 reads TGCAGCGTTTACGACAGGGTCGAGACCCAGTACTTC. Using reference TRBV29-1 and TRBJ2-5 for the parts outside the CDR3, the full variable domain is SAVISQKPSRDICQRGTSLTIQCQVDSQVTMMFWYRQQPGQSLTLIATANQGSEATYESGFVIDKFPISRPNLTFSTLTVSNMSPEDSSIYLCSVYDRVETQYFGPGTRLLVL.

The rearrangement joins TRBV6-2 or TRBV6-3 to TRBJ2-5, with a tentative D call TRBD2 (5 bases). Germline V gene data show CDR1 as MNHEY and CDR2 as SVGEGT. Between the trimmed V and J ends, which lost 6 bases and 4 bases, there was a span of 15 bases. The CDR3 spans 14 residues. CDR3 DNA: TGTGCCAGCAGCCCCTTAGCGACTCCAGAGACCCAGTACTTC. Residues: CASSPLATPETQYF.

This clonotype was found many times. The CDR3 DNA reads TGCAGCGTTGGACAGGGTGACTATGGCTACACCTTC. This sequence encodes CSVGQGDYGYTF. This rearrangement joins TRBV29-1 to TRBJ1-2; 7 bases are a match to TRBD1. The CDR3 extends over 12 amino acids. Germline CDR1 is SQVTM and CDR2 is ANQGSEA. With 4 bases clipped from V and 3 bases from J, the junction kept 2 bases outside the gene matches.

In this sample, this clonotype turned up many times. The chain is built from TRBV12-3 or TRBV12-4 and TRBJ1-2, with TRBD1 matching over 7 bases. The CDR3 spans 12 residues. Losses at the gene ends were 5 bases for V and 12 bases for J; bases not matched to a gene: 9. The CDR3 is CASSTQTGPHTF. The CDR3 DNA sequence: TGTGCCAGCAGTACCCAGACAGGGCCCCACACCTTC.

This clonotype was counted many times. The genes are TRBV20-1 and TRBJ2-5; perhaps TRBD2 as D (6 bases). The CDR3 has 14 amino acids. The V gene lost 3 bases and the J gene lost 5 bases, with 16 bases spanning the gap. From germline, CDR1 is DFQATT and CDR2 SNEGSKA (reference sequence). CDR3 in amino acids: CSARSSGGLETQYF. Here the CDR3 DNA reads TGCAGTGCTAGGTCCAGCGGAGGGTTGGAGACCCAGTACTTC.

The sample holds a few counts of this clonotype. The chain couples TRBV6-1 to TRBJ2-1; 9 positions match TRBD1. The CDR3 loop spans 14 amino acids. Germline lookup yields CDR1 MNHNS and CDR2 SASEGT. V shed 8 bases and J 9 bases; nucleotides not matched to a gene: 11. This CDR3 is CASHPGQGTGEQFF. As DNA, the CDR3 is TGTGCCAGCCATCCGGGACAGGGTACTGGTGAGCAGTTCTTC.

V gene TRBV6-1 combines with J gene TRBJ2-4; D is unresolved. The V gene's germline CDR1 is MNHNS and CDR2 SASEGT. The CDR3 contains 16 residues. V lost 2 bases, J lost 1 base, and 12 bases lay in between. The CDR3 sequence is CASSESRVMAKNIQYF. The DNA for the CDR3 is TGTGCCAGCAGTGAAAGCCGGGTTATGGCCAAAAACATTCAGTACTTC.

The chain carries TRBV12-3 or TRBV12-4 and TRBJ1-2; D is unresolved. The CDR3 totals 13 residues. V was shortened by 6 bases and J by 2 bases, with 10 bases between the two germline ends. The CDR3 reads CASSKQPNYGYTF. The CDR3, as DNA: TGTGCCAGCAGCAAACAGCCGAACTATGGCTACACCTTC.

The chain uses TRBV29-1 and TRBJ2-7; weak D call: TRBD2 (6 bases). Germline V gene lookup returns CDR1 SQVTM and CDR2 ANQGSEA. The CDR3 extends over 13 amino acids. CDR3 protein: CRSGGPNLYEQYF. Written as DNA, the CDR3 is TGCAGGTCCGGGGGACCGAATCTCTACGAGCAGTACTTC.

The sample holds many counts of this clonotype. The chain carries TRBV12-3 or TRBV12-4 and TRBJ1-3, with D maybe TRBD1 (5 bases). The ends were cut back, 9 bases at V and 0 bases at J, with 18 bases in the middle. There are 16 residues in the CDR3. CDR3 sequence reads: CASSKAGLISGNTIYF. DNA of the CDR3: TGTGCCAGTAGTAAGGCAGGGCTCATCTCTGGAAACACCATATATTTT.